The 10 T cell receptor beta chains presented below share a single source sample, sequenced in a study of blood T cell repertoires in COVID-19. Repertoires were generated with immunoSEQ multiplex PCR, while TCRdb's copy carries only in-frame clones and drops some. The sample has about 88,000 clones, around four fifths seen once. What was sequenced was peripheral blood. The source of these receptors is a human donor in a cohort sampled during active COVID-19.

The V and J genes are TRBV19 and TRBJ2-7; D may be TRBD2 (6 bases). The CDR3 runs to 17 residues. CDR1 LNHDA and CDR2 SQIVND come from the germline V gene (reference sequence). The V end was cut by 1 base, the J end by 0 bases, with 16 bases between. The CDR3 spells CASSIGYGRGSSYEQYF. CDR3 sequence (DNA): TGTGCCAGTAGTATAGGCTACGGGAGAGGGAGCTCCTACGAGCAGTACTTC. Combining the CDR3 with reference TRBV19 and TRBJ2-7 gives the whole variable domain DGGITQSPKYLFRKEGQNVTLSCEQNLNHDAMYWYRQDPGQGLRLIYYSQIVNDFQKGDIAEGYSVSREKKESFPLTVTSAQKNPTAFYLCASSIGYGRGSSYEQYFGPGTRLTVT.

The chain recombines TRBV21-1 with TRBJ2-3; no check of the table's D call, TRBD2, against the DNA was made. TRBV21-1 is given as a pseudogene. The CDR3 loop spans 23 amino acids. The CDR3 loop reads CASSKAGLAGGPWRRGGTDTQYF. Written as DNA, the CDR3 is TGTGCCAGCAGCAAAGCGGGACTAGCGGGAGGGCCGTGGAGGCGGGGGGGCACAGATACGCAGTATTTT.

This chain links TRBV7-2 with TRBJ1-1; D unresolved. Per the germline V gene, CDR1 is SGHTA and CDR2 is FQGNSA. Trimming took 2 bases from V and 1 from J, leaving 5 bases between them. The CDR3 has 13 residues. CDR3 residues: CASSLRQNTEAFF. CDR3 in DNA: TGTGCCAGCAGCTTACGACAGAACACTGAAGCTTTCTTT.

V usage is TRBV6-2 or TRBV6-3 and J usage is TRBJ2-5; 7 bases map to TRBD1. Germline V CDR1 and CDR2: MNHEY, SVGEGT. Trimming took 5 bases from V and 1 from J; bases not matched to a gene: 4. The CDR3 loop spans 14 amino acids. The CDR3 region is CASSMTGTQETQYF. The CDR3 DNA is TGTGCCAGCAGTATGACAGGGACCCAAGAGACCCAGTACTTC.

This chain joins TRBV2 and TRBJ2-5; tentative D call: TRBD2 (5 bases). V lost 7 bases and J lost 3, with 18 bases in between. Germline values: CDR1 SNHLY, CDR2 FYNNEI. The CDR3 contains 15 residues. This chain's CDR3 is CASNPDARREETQYF. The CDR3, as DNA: TGTGCCAGCAACCCGGATGCCAGGCGGGAAGAGACCCAGTACTTC.

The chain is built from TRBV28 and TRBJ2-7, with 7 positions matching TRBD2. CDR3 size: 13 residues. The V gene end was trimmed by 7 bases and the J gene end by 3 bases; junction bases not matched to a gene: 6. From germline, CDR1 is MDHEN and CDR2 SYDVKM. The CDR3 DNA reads TGTGCCAGCAACCCTGGGAGGGTCTACGAGCAGTACTTC. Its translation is CASNPGRVYEQYF.

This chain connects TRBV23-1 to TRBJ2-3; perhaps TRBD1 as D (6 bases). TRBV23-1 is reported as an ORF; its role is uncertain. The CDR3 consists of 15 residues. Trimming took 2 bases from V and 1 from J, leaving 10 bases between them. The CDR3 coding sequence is TGCGCCAGCAGTCAAGGACAGCTAGGCACAGATACGCAGTATTTT. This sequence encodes CASSQGQLGTDTQYF.

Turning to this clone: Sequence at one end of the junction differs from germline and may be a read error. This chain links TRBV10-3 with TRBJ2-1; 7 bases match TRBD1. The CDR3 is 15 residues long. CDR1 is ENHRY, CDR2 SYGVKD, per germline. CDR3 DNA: TGTGCCATCAGCAGCCAAACCGGGACAGTTGGCCTTGAGATCTTC. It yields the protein CAISSQTGTVGLEIF.

CDR3 sequence: CASSQERGYNEQFF. In DNA form, the CDR3 reads TGTGCCAGCAGCCAGGAGCGGGGTTACAATGAGCAGTTCTTC. The chain combines TRBV6-6 with TRBJ2-1; 7 bases fit TRBD2. Trimming took 6 bases from V and 4 from J; bases not matched to a gene: 6. CDR3 length equals 14 residues. In germline, CDR1 is MNHNY, CDR2 SVGAGI (reference sequence).

In DNA form, the CDR3 reads TGTGCCTGGAGTGTCGGGGGCTACGAGCAGTACTTC. Translating gives CAWSVGGYEQYF. The chain is built from TRBV30 and TRBJ2-7; TRBD2 might be the D (6 bases). Germline CDR1 is GTSNPN and CDR2 is SVGIG (reference sequence). CDR3 size: 12 residues. V lost 0 bases, J lost 3 bases, and 6 bases lay in between. Complete variable domain (other parts from reference TRBV30 and TRBJ2-7): SQTIHQWPATLVQPVGSPLSLECTVEGTSNPNLYWYRQAAGRGLQLLFYSVGIGQISSEVPQNLSASRPQDRQFILSSKKLLLSDSGFYLCAWSVGGYEQYFGPGTRLTVT.